What follows are 24 T cell receptor beta chains derived from one specimen sequenced in a study of T cells in Graves' hyperthyroidism and ophthalmopathy. Using RNA transcripts as the source, TCR beta CDR3 regions were amplified. HTBI primers were used for first-round RT-PCR of the TCR CDR3. TCRdb reprocessed the multiplex PCR reads with MiXCR, giving one entry per CDR3 protein. The sample records roughly 710,000 distinct CDR3 sequences, 35% being singletons. The sequenced sample consisted of blood. The receptors originated from a woman between 35 and 50 years old with Graves' hyperthyroidism.

A word on this clonotype: Relative to the germline gene, one junction end is altered; a read error may explain this. The gene calls are TRBV7-9 and TRBJ1-1; D gene ambiguous. Germline V gene lookup returns CDR1 SEHNR and CDR2 FQNEAQ (reference sequence). The length of the CDR3 is 12 residues. The CDR3 spells CASSRRDPDAFF. As DNA, the CDR3 is TGCGCCAGCAGCCGACGGGATCCGGACGCTTTCTTT. The full variable domain, its missing parts supplied by reference TRBV7-9 and TRBJ1-1, is DTGVSQNPRHKITKRGQNVTFRCDPISEHNRLYWYRQTLGQGPEFLTYFQNEAQLEKSRLLSDRFSAERPKGSFSTLEIQRTEQGDSAMYLCASSRRDPDAFFGQGTRLTVV.

The chain recombines TRBV18 with TRBJ1-2; D ambiguous. Trimming shortened V by 2 bases and J by 1 base, and 23 bases separated the two germline ends. The CDR3 sequence is 19 residues long. Germline values: CDR1 KGHSH, CDR2 LQKENI. In nucleotides, the CDR3 is TGTGCCAGCTCACCAACGGCCTCCCGGGAGATTTGGGATAACTATGGCTACACCTTC. Protein: CASSPTASREIWDNYGYTF.

This clonotype showed up many times. The chain is built from TRBV25-1 and TRBJ1-6; D ambiguous. The V end lost 6 bases, the J end lost 6 bases, and 9 bases lay between the germline ends. Looked up from germline, CDR1 is MGHDK and CDR2 is SYGVNS. This CDR3 is 13 amino acids long. CDR3 loop: CASRQSLNSPLHF. The CDR3 region has the DNA TGTGCCAGCAGACAGAGTCTTAATTCACCCCTCCACTTT.

For this clonotype: The junction does not match germline at one end; this may be a read error. The chain uses TRBV5-1 and TRBJ2-7, with TRBD2 identical over 9 bases. The CDR3 runs to 14 residues. The germline V gene encodes CDR1 SGHRS and CDR2 YFSETQ. Written as DNA, the CDR3 is TGCACCAGCAGTGTCTTGGGGACTAGCAACGAGCAGTACTTC. Its translation is CTSSVLGTSNEQYF. Drawing the rest from reference TRBV5-1 and TRBJ2-7, the complete variable domain is KAGVTQTPRYLIKTRGQQVTLSCSPISGHRSVSWYQQTPGQGLQFLFEYFSETQRNKGNFPGRFSGRQFSNSRSEMNVSTLELGDSALYLCTSSVLGTSNEQYFGPGTRLTVT.

This clonotype was counted at least ten times. The genes are TRBV29-1 and TRBJ2-7; weak D call: TRBD1 (5 bases). The CDR3 contains 13 residues. V was clipped by 0 bases and J by 5 bases, with 11 bases between them. Germline lookup yields CDR1 SQVTM and CDR2 ANQGSEA. The CDR3 DNA reads as TGCAGCGTTGAAGATTTAGACAGCCACGAGCAGTACTTC. It is translated as CSVEDLDSHEQYF.

This clonotype has more than one count but fewer than ten. This chain links TRBV6-6 with TRBJ2-5; 12 bases align to TRBD2. The CDR3 spans 15 residues. V shed 8 bases, J shed 4 bases, and the junction held 8 bases outside the gene matches. Germline V CDR1 and CDR2: MNHNY, SVGAGI (reference sequence). This chain's CDR3 is CASHWTSGTGETQYF. Written as DNA, the CDR3 is TGTGCCAGCCACTGGACTAGCGGGACAGGAGAGACCCAGTACTTC.

In the case of this clonotype: A much more abundant neighbour one base away suggests this may be a read error. J is TRBJ2-7 and V is TRBV15; 8 nucleotides agree with TRBD1. The V gene's germline CDR1 is LNHNV and CDR2 YYDKDF (reference sequence). The CDR3 contains 16 residues. With V trimmed by 1 base and J by 0 bases, 5 bases remained unmatched. This CDR3 reads CATSRGTGPISYEQYF. CDR3 nucleotide sequence: TGTGCCACCAGCAGAGGGACAGGGCCAATCTCCTACGAGCAGTACTTC.

In the case of this clonotype: A much larger clone sits a single nucleotide away, making a read error possible. The chain has TRBV5-1 and TRBJ2-5; TRBD2 is a possible D gene (7 bases). CDR3 length: 15 amino acids. Germline V lookup: CDR1 SGHRS, CDR2 YFSETQ. The CDR3 loop is CASSLMRGGQETQHF. The DNA for the CDR3 is TGCGCCAGCAGCCTCATGAGGGGGGGCCAAGAGACCCAGCACTTC. Combining the CDR3 with reference TRBV5-1 and TRBJ2-5 gives the whole variable domain KAGVTQTPRYLIKTRGQQVTLSCSPISGHRSVSWYQQTPGQGLQFLFEYFSETQRNKGNFPGRFSGRQFSNSRSEMNVSTLELGDSALYLCASSLMRGGQETQHFGPGTRLLVL.

This clonotype was seen ten or more times. The chain joins TRBV7-2 to TRBJ2-7, with 14 bases aligning to TRBD2. J gave up 3 bases and V 4 bases, and 5 bases lay outside the gene matches. The CDR3 totals 16 residues. Germline-derived CDR1 and CDR2 are SGHTA and FQGNSA. The CDR3 protein is CASSSFGTSGSYEQYF. The CDR3 coding sequence is TGTGCCAGCAGCTCGTTCGGGACTAGCGGGAGCTACGAGCAGTACTTC.

This clonotype was counted at least ten times. The chain uses TRBV10-2 and TRBJ1-1; D is unclear. With 0 bases removed from V and 4 bases from J, the gap between germline ends came to 3 bases. The CDR3 has 12 amino acids. Germline CDR1 reads WSHSY; CDR2 reads SAAADI. CDR3 coding DNA: TGCGCCAGCAGTGAGTCTGGCACTGAAGCTTTCTTT. Its translation is CASSESGTEAFF.

V gene TRBV19 combines with J gene TRBJ2-2; 7 bases fit TRBD1. This CDR3 contains 14 residues. Germline values: CDR1 LNHDA, CDR2 SQIVND (reference sequence). Trimming removed 7 bases from V and 2 bases from J; junction bases left unmatched: 4. The CDR3 DNA sequence: TGTGCCAGTACAGGACAGGTCAACACCGGGGAGCTGTTTTTT. It encodes CASTGQVNTGELFF.

There are many counts of this clonotype. The J gene is TRBJ2-7, the V gene TRBV10-3; D is possibly TRBD2 (5 bases). The CDR3 covers 14 residues. Trimming pared 1 base from V and 5 bases from J, leaving 12 bases between. Germline V lookup: CDR1 ENHRY, CDR2 SYGVKD. CDR3: CAISEFEGVHEQYF. DNA of the CDR3: TGTGCCATCAGTGAGTTTGAGGGCGTCCACGAGCAGTACTTC.

This sequence joins TRBV19 and TRBJ1-5; TRBD1 agrees at 8 bases. Germline CDR1 and CDR2: LNHDA and SQIVND (reference sequence). Trimming removed 4 bases from V and 0 bases from J; junction bases left unmatched: 8. The CDR3 spans 17 residues. This CDR3 reads CASSKAGGAYSNQPQHF. In nucleotides, the CDR3 is TGTGCCAGTAGTAAGGCAGGGGGCGCCTATAGCAATCAGCCCCAGCATTTT.

At least ten counts were recorded for this clonotype. The rearrangement uses TRBV9 and TRBJ1-1; D ambiguous. The CDR3 is 13 amino acids. The germline V gene has CDR1 SGDLS and CDR2 YYNGEE. V lost 0 bases and J 5 bases, leaving 8 bases between the germline ends. As DNA, the CDR3 is TGTGCCAGCAGCGTAGGGGTAGAGACTGAAGCTTTCTTT. Translated, it gives CASSVGVETEAFF.

This clonotype was seen a few times. This may be a read error: a much more frequent sequence differs by one nucleotide. The rearrangement joins TRBV27 to TRBJ2-7, with 12 bases fitting TRBD2. The germline V gene encodes CDR1 MNHEY and CDR2 SMNVEV (reference sequence). The CDR3 sequence is 13 residues long. CDR3 protein: CAISTSGRYEQYF. DNA of the CDR3: TGTGCCATCAGTACTAGCGGGAGGTACGAGCAGTACTTC.

The chain combines TRBV5-1 with TRBJ1-3; 8 positions match TRBD1. Germline V CDR1 and CDR2: SGHRS, YFSETQ. V lost 7 bases and J lost 5; bases outside the gene matches: 11. The CDR3 spans 15 residues. The CDR3: CASRPSAGGRNTIYF. DNA for the CDR3: TGCGCCAGCCGACCTTCCGCAGGGGGCCGAAACACCATATATTTT.

This clonotype showed up just a few times. CDR3 nucleotides: TGTGCCAGCATTAGGGACAGCTTGAACACTGAAGCTTTCTTT. Its protein is CASIRDSLNTEAFF. The V call is TRBV6-6, the J call TRBJ1-1; TRBD1 matches at 7 bases. With 7 bases clipped from V and 0 bases from J, the junction kept 5 bases outside the gene matches. Germline assignment: CDR1 MNHNY and CDR2 SVGAGI (reference sequence). The CDR3 covers 14 residues.

This clonotype has a handful of counts. The chain joins TRBV9 to TRBJ1-4, with D unclear. Germline V gives CDR1 SGDLS, CDR2 YYNGEE. The CDR3 totals 17 residues. Deletions cut 4 bases from V and 3 bases from J, with 19 bases between. The CDR3 sequence: CASSPDGGGVANEKLFF. The CDR3 coding sequence is TGTGCCAGCAGCCCCGATGGCGGTGGGGTGGCTAATGAAAAACTGTTTTTT. The full variable domain, in which reference TRBV9 and TRBJ1-4 provide the parts outside the CDR3, is DSGVTQTPKHLITATGQRVTLRCSPRSGDLSVYWYQQSLDQGLQFLIQYYNGEERAKGNILERFSAQQFPDLHSELNLSSLELGDSALYFCASSPDGGGVANEKLFFGSGTQLSVL.

This clonotype has a handful of counts. It may be a read error: a sequence one base away is much more abundant. The CDR3 region has the DNA TGCAGTGCTAGAGGTCCGATCCGGGACACCGACACTGAAGCTTTCTTT. This translates into CSARGPIRDTDTEAFF. The J gene is TRBJ1-1, the V gene TRBV20-1; TRBD1 might be the D (6 bases). V was pared by 1 base and J by 3 bases, with 18 bases between. This CDR3 has 16 amino acids. Looked up from germline, CDR1 is DFQATT and CDR2 is SNEGSKA (reference sequence).

This clonotype was seen at least ten times. The chain is built from TRBV19 and TRBJ1-5, with 10 bases fitting TRBD1. V shed 10 bases and J 7 bases; nucleotides not matched to a gene: 7. The CDR3 has 13 amino acids. Germline V lookup: CDR1 LNHDA, CDR2 SQIVND (reference sequence). The CDR3 sequence: CATSGQGGQPQHF. In DNA, the CDR3 is TGTGCCACCTCAGGACAGGGGGGACAGCCCCAGCATTTT.

This clonotype was picked up a small number of times. The chain uses TRBV19 and TRBJ1-5; 7 bases align to TRBD1. J was trimmed by 5 bases and V by 11 bases; bases with no gene match: 12. This CDR3 region has 14 residues. CDR1 is LNHDA, CDR2 SQIVND, per germline (reference sequence). The CDR3 sequence: CAVRTGQGDQPQHF. CDR3 DNA: TGTGCCGTTAGAACGGGCCAGGGGGATCAGCCCCAGCATTTT.

This sequence joins TRBV19 and TRBJ2-7; D gene ambiguous. Germline CDR1 is LNHDA and CDR2 is SQIVND (reference sequence). The CDR3 totals 15 residues. V lost 3 bases and J 3 bases, leaving 15 bases between the germline ends. The CDR3 protein is CASSIRGKTLYEQYF. The CDR3 DNA follows: TGTGCCAGTAGTATTCGAGGCAAAACACTCTACGAGCAGTACTTC.

The chain recombines TRBV2 with TRBJ1-2; D uncertain. V dropped 3 bases and J dropped 0 bases, with 11 bases sitting between them. Germline V lookup: CDR1 SNHLY, CDR2 FYNNEI. This CDR3 comprises 15 residues. CDR3 in amino acids: CASSEVYKANYGYTF. The CDR3 coding sequence is TGTGCCAGCAGTGAGGTGTACAAGGCTAACTATGGCTACACCTTC.

The chain has TRBV4-3 and TRBJ1-5, with unresolved D. The V end was cut by 0 bases, the J end by 2 bases, with 11 bases between. The CDR3 is made up of 16 amino acids. The germline V gene encodes CDR1 LGHNA and CDR2 YSLEER. DNA of the CDR3: TGCGCCAGCAGCCAAGATCCGGGTACCGGCAATCAGCCCCAGCATTTT. Residues: CASSQDPGTGNQPQHF.